This T cell receptor (beta chain) was observed in a study of OX40 agonist ivuxolimab in advanced cancers. For the study at large: Every 2 weeks, patients received ivuxolimab intravenously, dosed at 0.01 to 10 mg/kg.

Libraries were prepared by immunoSEQ multiplex PCR; TCRdb keeps only in-frame clonotypes and omits some of them. This sample carries 25,000 or so clones, less than 90% of them seen once, and the ten largest clones take roughly 13%. Trimming left V 4 bases short and J 2 bases short, with 4 bases between. The CDR3 sequence is 11 residues long. Germline loops: CDR1 SGHTS, CDR2 YDEGEE. The chain recombines TRBV5-8 with TRBJ2-7; no reliable D call. The sequence was collected from an adult with an advanced solid tumor such as melanoma, head and neck, liver or kidney cancer. The sample in question was CD4+ or CD8+ T cells sorted from blood, obtained in a trial of the OX40 agonist ivuxolimab. This chain's CDR3 is CASSPAYEQYF. CDR3 in DNA: TGTGCCAGCAGCCCCGCCTACGAGCAGTACTTC. The full variable domain, its missing parts supplied by reference TRBV5-8 and TRBJ2-7, is EAGVTQSPTHLIKTRGQQATLRCSPISGHTSVYWYQQALGLGLQFLLWYDEGEERNRGNFPPRFSGRQFPNYSSELNVNALELEDSALYLCASSPAYEQYFGPGTRLTVT.